This TCR beta chain derives from a study of regulatory T cells in long-lasting Graves disease. Through Arm-PCR of CDR3 regions and iRepertoire HTBI primers, TCR beta libraries were built. TCRdb re-called the multiplex PCR reads through MiXCR, storing one row per CDR3 protein. The sample contains hundreds of thousands of distinct CDR3 sequences, more than 15% of which appear only once. The length of the CDR3 is 16 residues. V lost 3 bases, J lost 8 bases, and 13 bases stayed unmatched. Looked up from germline, CDR1 is LNHDA and CDR2 is SQIVND (reference sequence). Time point defined: newly diagnosed GD, antithyroid drugs for less than 3 months. From RNA extracted from PBMCs, the TCR library was made.

The TCR originated in a female donor with Graves disease. V usage is TRBV19 and J usage is TRBJ1-2, with 9 bases fitting TRBD1. This specimen was peripheral blood mononuclear cells (PBMCs), taken at new diagnosis, from a patient treated with antithyroid drugs. The CDR3 DNA is TGTGCCAGTAGTATCCTCCGGGACAGGGAAGGAGACGGCTACACCTTC. It specifies CASSILRDREGDGYTF.